This TCR beta chain is from a study of T-cell memory formation after mild COVID-19 (dated by TCRdb to about 2021). Concerning the study at large: Most TCR sequence clusters were specific to one of the two donors. In a couple of donors, T-cell clones that expanded and contracted after mild COVID-19 were tracked by sequencing TCRalpha and TCRbeta repertoires over time. The cohort was made up of two young adult volunteers, one female and one male, who were previously healthy.

Taken from cysteine to phenylalanine, the CDR3 has 17 residues. The retained sequence is limited to the CDR3, 51 bases, with the frame set at the first base. The trim is 2 bases for V and 0 bases for J, with a gap of 13 bases between the germline ends. The CDR1 and CDR2 encoded by the germline V gene are KGHDR and SFDVKD. Ficoll-Paque density gradient centrifugation was used to isolate PBMCs. On this clonotype: It has no known antigen specificity. No base qualities exist here, and no much larger clone lies one base off it.

The investigation overall reported the following: Some responding clones were detected in pre-infection memory, suggesting pre-existing cross-reactive memory T cells joined the SARS-CoV-2 response. From day 15 to 85, contracting clones showed balanced CD4/CD8 phenotypes, whereas a second wave of clones that expanded from day 15 to 37 leaned towards CD4+. Only a couple of mild cases were covered in the study, and larger cohorts including severe cases with pre-infection samples were considered necessary. The second-wave clones that peaked on day 37 were not confirmed to be SARS-CoV-2 specific. Contracting CD4+ clones turned up mainly in the CM and EM memory subsets, whereas EMRA was where CD8+ clones were enriched.

The instrument given in TCRdb is Illumina NovaSeq 6000. cDNA libraries for TCRalpha and TCRbeta were prepared by 5'RACE using constant-segment primers, with sample barcodes and unique molecular identifiers added. RNA was extracted from every sample with Trizol reagent. Library amplification was performed in two PCR steps, and a second sample barcode and Illumina TruSeq adapters were introduced in the second step. Libraries were sequenced on an Illumina NovaSeq with 2 x 150 bp paired-end reads. The study's processing was this. Demultiplexing of reads and collapsing into UMI-guided consensus sequences were performed with migec v1.2.7. Using mixcr v2.1.11, UMI consensuses were aligned to TRA and TRB V and J templates and then assembled into clonotypes. Clonotypes were classified as expanded or contracted when called significant by both edgeR and NoisET, with noise models trained on biological replicates. edgeR calls used a false discovery rate-adjusted p below 0.01 and a log2 fold-change threshold of 1. As an exploratory analysis of dynamics, max-normalized trajectories of the 1000 most abundant clonotypes were examined by PCA with hierarchical clustering. The CD4 or CD8 phenotype of responding clones was assigned using the separately sequenced CD4+ and CD8+ repertoires. The public reads were reprocessed in TCRdb via fastp at Q25 and MiXCR, keeping in-frame beta chains. When rows share a CDR3 protein, they turn into one entry using the most common DNA and genes. V and J calls and clone size were set by TCRdb, not the authors. The sample table records 400,000 to 500,000 distinct CDR3 sequences; 20% of these occur just once. The ten top clones hold 7.5% to 10% of the sample.

The sequence was obtained from an adult woman who had mild COVID-19 (a few samples of this study predate the infection). The sample titles of this study are shuffled in the database, so cell type and time point are left out; the donor was told from shared clones. The sequencing input was PBMCs or a T cell subset sorted from them (not recorded which). Recombination linked TRBV24-1 to TRBJ2-1, and possibly TRBD1, on 5 matching bases. The CDR3 loop reads CATSDSFQGSSYNEQFF. The DNA sequence is TGTGCCACCAGTGATTCCTTCCAGGGCAGCTCCTACAATGAGCAGTTCTTC.